A selection of T cell receptor beta chains follows, all from one sample in a study of T cell repertoires in cytomegalovirus infection. From the reads, TCRdb called clonotypes with MiXCR, one entry per CDR3 protein. The sample shows 150,000 to 180,000 distinct CDR3 sequences, about a quarter of them seen only once. Sequenced input: PBMCs. The receptors shown here come from a human donor in good health (CMV status not recorded). Some clones in this sample may be carry-over from other donors' samples. Each CDR3 is given with its conserved first and last residue. Each record gives: D gene, clone size, V gene, J gene, CDR3 DNA, CDR3 protein. D genes are given only for firm matches. Size is stated for part of the rows, as once, few or many counts, or as a class when the clone is expanded.

d_gene: -
abundance: -
v_gene: TRBV18
j_gene: TRBJ2-1
CDR3nt: TGTGCCAGCTCACCACTGGACAGTTACAATGAGCAGTTCTTC
CDR3aa: CASSPLDSYNEQFF

d_gene: TRBD2
abundance: -
v_gene: TRBV7-9
j_gene: TRBJ2-1
CDR3nt: TGTGCCAGCAGCTCACGACTAGCGGGAGGGGGGGGGTTCTTC
CDR3aa: CASSSRLAGGGGFF

d_gene: -
abundance: -
v_gene: TRBV28
j_gene: TRBJ1-2
CDR3nt: TGTGCCAGCAGTCAATCGGGCGTTAACTATGGCTACACCTTC
CDR3aa: CASSQSGVNYGYTF

d_gene: -
abundance: -
v_gene: TRBV5-1
j_gene: TRBJ1-6
CDR3nt: TGCGCCAGCAGCTTGTTCGCAGGGTACTCACCCCTCCACTTT
CDR3aa: CASSLFAGYSPLHF

d_gene: -
abundance: -
v_gene: TRBV12-3/TRBV12-4
j_gene: TRBJ2-7
CDR3nt: TGTGCCAGCAGTATCCGGGCCCTCAGGGAGCAGTACTTC
CDR3aa: CASSIRALREQYF

d_gene: TRBD2
abundance: many
v_gene: TRBV7-2
j_gene: TRBJ2-3
CDR3nt: TGTGCCAGCAGCCGAAGACTAGCGGGGGGGCCAGATACGCAGTATTTT
CDR3aa: CASSRRLAGGPDTQYF

d_gene: -
abundance: -
v_gene: TRBV7-9
j_gene: TRBJ2-7
CDR3nt: TGTGCCAGCAGCTCGGACGGAGACCCCTACGAGCAGTACTTC
CDR3aa: CASSSDGDPYEQYF

d_gene: -
abundance: many
v_gene: TRBV12-3/TRBV12-4
j_gene: TRBJ1-3
CDR3nt: TGTGCCAGCAGTTTAGCGGTCTCTGGAAACACCATATATTTT
CDR3aa: CASSLAVSGNTIYF

d_gene: -
abundance: few
v_gene: TRBV28
j_gene: TRBJ2-5
CDR3nt: TGTGCCAGCAGTAAGACCGAAGAGACCCAGTACTTC
CDR3aa: CASSKTEETQYF

d_gene: TRBD2
abundance: many
v_gene: TRBV7-9
j_gene: TRBJ2-1
CDR3nt: TGTGCCAGCAGCTCCCACGCGCAGCGAGCGGGGAGCTCCTACAATGAGCAGTTCTTC
CDR3aa: CASSSHAQRAGSSYNEQFF

d_gene: TRBD1
abundance: -
v_gene: TRBV30
j_gene: TRBJ2-1
CDR3nt: TGTGCCTGGATCGGGACAGGAGCCTACAATGAGCAGTTCTTC
CDR3aa: CAWIGTGAYNEQFF

d_gene: -
abundance: few
v_gene: TRBV7-3
j_gene: TRBJ2-1
CDR3nt: TGTGCCAGCAGCCCCTTGGGGGGGGGGCTTGACAATGAGCAGTTCTTC
CDR3aa: CASSPLGGGLDNEQFF

d_gene: -
abundance: -
v_gene: TRBV29-1
j_gene: TRBJ2-4
CDR3nt: TGCAGCGTTGAGGTGGGGCTGGGGCTAACCAAAAACATTCAGTACTTC
CDR3aa: CSVEVGLGLTKNIQYF

d_gene: -
abundance: many
v_gene: TRBV11-3
j_gene: TRBJ2-2
CDR3nt: TGTGCCAGCAGCCCTATTGATGTTGATTTCAAGAACCTCCCGAACACCGGGGAGCTGTTTTTT
CDR3aa: CASSPIDVDFKNLPNTGELFF

d_gene: -
abundance: few
v_gene: TRBV7-2
j_gene: TRBJ2-7
CDR3nt: TGTGCCAGCAGCTTCCGGGACCACGCCTACGAGCAGTACTTC
CDR3aa: CASSFRDHAYEQYF

d_gene: -
abundance: many
v_gene: TRBV12-3/TRBV12-4
j_gene: TRBJ2-1
CDR3nt: TGTGCCAGCAGTTTCGGTACCGATAGCTCCTACAATGAGCAGTTCTTC
CDR3aa: CASSFGTDSSYNEQFF

d_gene: -
abundance: few
v_gene: TRBV24-1
j_gene: TRBJ2-6
CDR3nt: TGTGCCACGACCAAGCGGCTTTGCTCTGGGGCCAACGTCCTGACTTTC
CDR3aa: CATTKRLCSGANVLTF

d_gene: -
abundance: few
v_gene: TRBV27
j_gene: TRBJ2-2
CDR3nt: TGTGCCAGCAGTGTACAGGTCACCGGGGAGCTGTTTTTT
CDR3aa: CASSVQVTGELFF

d_gene: -
abundance: -
v_gene: TRBV29-1
j_gene: TRBJ2-2
CDR3nt: TGCAGCGTTGTTCTAGAACGAAACACCGGGGAGCTGTTTTTT
CDR3aa: CSVVLERNTGELFF

d_gene: -
abundance: few
v_gene: TRBV28
j_gene: TRBJ2-2
CDR3nt: TGTGCCAGCAGTTTAGGACTCAGAGTTAACACCGGGGAGCTGTTTTTT
CDR3aa: CASSLGLRVNTGELFF

d_gene: -
abundance: -
v_gene: TRBV6-5
j_gene: TRBJ1-3
CDR3nt: TGTGCCAGCAAGGGGGAGCTAAGTCCAGGGCAAGGAAACACCATATATTTT
CDR3aa: CASKGELSPGQGNTIYF

d_gene: -
abundance: -
v_gene: TRBV12-3/TRBV12-4
j_gene: TRBJ2-4
CDR3nt: TGTGCCGTGAGGGCTAACGACCAAAACATTCAGTACTTC
CDR3aa: CAVRANDQNIQYF

d_gene: TRBD1
abundance: -
v_gene: TRBV5-1
j_gene: TRBJ2-1
CDR3nt: TGCGCCAGCAGCTTGGCGGGACAGGAGTCCTACAATGAGCAGTTCTTC
CDR3aa: CASSLAGQESYNEQFF

d_gene: TRBD2
abundance: many
v_gene: TRBV7-2
j_gene: TRBJ2-1
CDR3nt: TGTGCCAGCAGCTTAGCGAAGCGGGAGGCGGGGAATGAGCAGTTCTTC
CDR3aa: CASSLAKREAGNEQFF

d_gene: -
abundance: many
v_gene: TRBV11-1
j_gene: TRBJ2-7
CDR3nt: TGTGCCAGCAGCTTGTTGGACTCCTACGAGCAGTACTTC
CDR3aa: CASSLLDSYEQYF

d_gene: -
abundance: -
v_gene: TRBV5-6
j_gene: TRBJ2-7
CDR3nt: TGTGCCAGCAGCTTAGAGAGCGGGCTCTCCTACGAGCAGTACTTC
CDR3aa: CASSLESGLSYEQYF

d_gene: TRBD2
abundance: -
v_gene: TRBV7-9
j_gene: TRBJ2-7
CDR3nt: TGTGCCAGCAGCCCCTTGACTAGCGGATACTCCTACGCGCAGTACTTC
CDR3aa: CASSPLTSGYSYAQYF

d_gene: -
abundance: -
v_gene: TRBV29-1
j_gene: TRBJ1-1
CDR3nt: TGCAGCGTTGAACAGATGAACACTGAAGCTTTCTTT
CDR3aa: CSVEQMNTEAFF

d_gene: -
abundance: many
v_gene: TRBV28
j_gene: TRBJ1-1
CDR3nt: TGTGCCAGCAGTTTGAGGGAGAGCACTGAAGCTTTCTTT
CDR3aa: CASSLRESTEAFF

d_gene: -
abundance: many
v_gene: TRBV7-2
j_gene: TRBJ2-7
CDR3nt: TGTGCCAGCAGCTTTCAAGAGATAGGGGTTTACGAGCAGTACTTC
CDR3aa: CASSFQEIGVYEQYF

d_gene: -
abundance: few
v_gene: TRBV20-1
j_gene: TRBJ2-7
CDR3nt: TGCAGTGCAACGGAACGCTACGAGCAGTACTTC
CDR3aa: CSATERYEQYF

d_gene: TRBD1
abundance: few
v_gene: TRBV25-1
j_gene: TRBJ2-5
CDR3nt: TGTGCCAGCAGTCCCGGGACAGGGGAGACCCAGTACTTC
CDR3aa: CASSPGTGETQYF

d_gene: -
abundance: many
v_gene: TRBV7-2
j_gene: TRBJ1-5
CDR3nt: TGTGCCAGCAGCTTAGATTACCGGTCTCAGCCCCAGCATTTT
CDR3aa: CASSLDYRSQPQHF

d_gene: -
abundance: -
v_gene: TRBV27
j_gene: TRBJ1-5
CDR3nt: TGTGCCAGCAGCCCCACCGTCAATCAGCCCCAGCATTTT
CDR3aa: CASSPTVNQPQHF

d_gene: -
abundance: many
v_gene: TRBV6-1
j_gene: TRBJ2-3
CDR3nt: TGTGCCAGCAGTGACCTGACTCTTCGCACAGATACGCAGTATTTT
CDR3aa: CASSDLTLRTDTQYF

d_gene: -
abundance: -
v_gene: TRBV7-9
j_gene: TRBJ1-4
CDR3nt: TGTGCCAGCAGCCCTGGGGGAACAAATGAAAAACTGTTTTTT
CDR3aa: CASSPGGTNEKLFF

d_gene: -
abundance: few
v_gene: TRBV29-1
j_gene: TRBJ2-7
CDR3nt: TGCAGCGTTGGTTCCGGCCCCTACGAGCAGTACTTC
CDR3aa: CSVGSGPYEQYF

d_gene: -
abundance: few
v_gene: TRBV25-1
j_gene: TRBJ1-5
CDR3nt: TGTGCCAGCAGTAAGCCCCAGCATTTT
CDR3aa: CASSKPQHF

d_gene: -
abundance: -
v_gene: TRBV6-2/TRBV6-3
j_gene: TRBJ2-7
CDR3nt: TGTGCCAGCAGTTACTCGACCGGGCTCTACGAGCAGTACTTC
CDR3aa: CASSYSTGLYEQYF

d_gene: -
abundance: -
v_gene: TRBV28
j_gene: TRBJ1-2
CDR3nt: TGTGCCAGCAGTGACAGTAACTATGGCTACACCTTC
CDR3aa: CASSDSNYGYTF

d_gene: -
abundance: -
v_gene: TRBV28
j_gene: TRBJ1-2
CDR3nt: TGTGCCAGCACGTATGGCTACACCTTC
CDR3aa: CASTYGYTF

d_gene: -
abundance: few
v_gene: TRBV12-3/TRBV12-4
j_gene: TRBJ2-2
CDR3nt: TGTGCCAGCAGTACAACGGACGTGAACACCGGGGAGCTGTTTTTT
CDR3aa: CASSTTDVNTGELFF

d_gene: -
abundance: many
v_gene: TRBV7-9
j_gene: TRBJ1-2
CDR3nt: TGTGCCAGCAGCGCAGGGCCTGAATATGGCTACACCTTC
CDR3aa: CASSAGPEYGYTF

d_gene: TRBD2
abundance: many
v_gene: TRBV7-2
j_gene: TRBJ2-4
CDR3nt: TGTGCCAGCGGAATAGCGGGAGGGCAGAACATTCAGTACTTC
CDR3aa: CASGIAGGQNIQYF

d_gene: -
abundance: many
v_gene: TRBV6-5
j_gene: TRBJ1-1
CDR3nt: TGTGCCAGCAGTTACACGTGGATGAACACTGAAGCTTTCTTT
CDR3aa: CASSYTWMNTEAFF

d_gene: TRBD1
abundance: -
v_gene: TRBV6-2/TRBV6-3
j_gene: TRBJ2-4
CDR3nt: TGTGCCAATGGACAGGGGGATGGCATTCAGTACTTC
CDR3aa: CANGQGDGIQYF

d_gene: -
abundance: many
v_gene: TRBV29-1
j_gene: TRBJ2-4
CDR3nt: TGCAGCGTTGTAGACAGAGCCAAAAACATTCAGTACTTC
CDR3aa: CSVVDRAKNIQYF

d_gene: -
abundance: -
v_gene: TRBV12-3/TRBV12-4
j_gene: TRBJ1-6
CDR3nt: TGTGCCAGCAGTTTTGGGGGCAAGCAATCCCTCCACTTT
CDR3aa: CASSFGGKQSLHF

d_gene: -
abundance: -
v_gene: TRBV20-1
j_gene: TRBJ1-6
CDR3nt: TGCAGTGCCAAAGGACAGCCCAGCTCCTATAATTCACCCCTCCACTTT
CDR3aa: CSAKGQPSSYNSPLHF

d_gene: -
abundance: once
v_gene: TRBV30
j_gene: TRBJ1-6
CDR3nt: TGTGCCTGGAAGAAGGACCATAATTCACCCCTCCACTTT
CDR3aa: CAWKKDHNSPLHF

d_gene: TRBD1
abundance: -
v_gene: TRBV19
j_gene: TRBJ2-3
CDR3nt: TGTGCCAGTAGTATACTCGGGACAGGGGGCCGAGATACGCAGTATTTT
CDR3aa: CASSILGTGGRDTQYF

d_gene: -
abundance: -
v_gene: TRBV5-6
j_gene: TRBJ2-3
CDR3nt: TGTGCCAGCAGCTTGGCTCCCCGCACAGATACGCAGTATTTT
CDR3aa: CASSLAPRTDTQYF

d_gene: -
abundance: many
v_gene: TRBV7-8
j_gene: TRBJ1-4
CDR3nt: TGTGCCAGCAGCCTGGGACACCGAACAACTAATGAAAAACTGTTTTTT
CDR3aa: CASSLGHRTTNEKLFF

d_gene: -
abundance: -
v_gene: TRBV4-2
j_gene: TRBJ1-5
CDR3nt: TGTGCCAGCAGCCGAGGGGATGGCCAGCCCCAGCATTTT
CDR3aa: CASSRGDGQPQHF